These T cell receptor beta chains were read from a single sample in a study of cytomegalovirus exposure and HLA in healthy donors. Libraries were prepared by immunoSEQ multiplex PCR; TCRdb keeps only in-frame clonotypes and omits some of them. The sample data list 45,000 or so clones. Input material: PBMCs. Every receptor here comes from a male donor in good health and CMV-seronegative. Both conserved end residues are trimmed from each CDR3. The order of the fields is J gene, V gene, CDR3 protein.

TRBJ1-2	TRBV5-4	ASSSGGRDSGYT
TRBJ1-5	TRBV30	AWSKGANQPQH
TRBJ2-7	TRBV7-2	ASSGGTGGEQY
TRBJ2-7	TRBV19	ASSSGAGGSEQY
TRBJ2-7	TRBV6-6	ASSRTGGDDEQY
TRBJ2-7	TRBV5-1	ASSLAFSSTYEQY
TRBJ2-2	TRBV27	ASGGFLAGELF
TRBJ2-1	TRBV28	ASSPTSGSYNEQF
TRBJ1-1	TRBV4-1	ASSQSPSGGNTEAF
TRBJ2-1	TRBV4-2	ASSSHSGGNNEQF
TRBJ1-1	TRBV6-6	ASYRDRGTEAF
TRBJ2-5	TRBV5-6	ASSLARRDNEPIGTQY
TRBJ2-1	TRBV27	ASMPGRPTGNEQF
TRBJ1-1	TRBV5-6	ASSRAGQGDTEAF
TRBJ2-2	TRBV9	ASSVASGELF
TRBJ2-3	TRBV9	ASSEREPIDTQY
TRBJ1-5	TRBV27	ASPWGEGVEGNQPQH
TRBJ2-7	TRBV2	ASSTPGLGKTYEQY
TRBJ2-6	TRBV18	ASSTTASGANVLT
TRBJ2-7	TRBV9	ASSVGAGALEQY
TRBJ1-4	TRBV18	ASSKGAGFEKLF
TRBJ2-1	TRBV28	ASSPTSGSDNEQF
TRBJ1-4	TRBV30	AWSRGEKLF
TRBJ2-2	TRBV5-4	ASRSGTRDPGELF
TRBJ2-5	TRBV19	ASSMTSGKETQY
TRBJ1-2	TRBV6-5	ASSYSLDRDGYT
TRBJ2-3	TRBV9	ASSSRGTLGVGDTQY
TRBJ2-3	TRBV30	AWTPGTGVADTQY
TRBJ2-1	TRBV5-1	ASSSGGGNNEQF
TRBJ2-6	TRBV19	ASSPYREWRFTGANVLT
TRBJ1-1	TRBV7-9	ASSLDQGRGAF
TRBJ1-1	TRBV28	ASSLGDRPEAF
TRBJ1-4	TRBV28	ASSFGENEKLF